The source of this T cell receptor (beta chain) is a study of patients and donors after allogeneic stem cell transplantation. From the RT-PCR reads, TCRdb called clonotypes with MiXCR, one entry per CDR3 protein. The table includes some 960,000 distinct CDR3 sequences, 15% to 20% detected once. The receptor was derived from a human donor who was either an allogeneic HSCT recipient or a stem cell or donor lymphocyte infusion donor (not recorded which). It is not recorded whose cells these are; they may come from a transplant donor. Input material: blood, either unsorted or a sorted T cell fraction (not recorded which).

As DNA, the CDR3 is TGTGCCAGCAGCTTGGGGGACAGGCGATATAGCAATCAGCCCCAGCATTTT. This translates into CASSLGDRRYSNQPQHF. The V and J genes are TRBV5-6 and TRBJ1-5, with 8 bases that match TRBD1. The germline V gene has CDR1 SGHDT and CDR2 YYEEEE. CDR3 size: 17 residues. V was clipped by 0 bases and J by 0 bases; unmatched bases: 5.